A selection of T cell receptor beta chains follows, all from one sample in a study of blood T cell repertoires in COVID-19. Sequencing was performed with immunoSEQ multiplex PCR; in TCRdb, only in-frame clones are kept and a portion is missing. The table includes about 350,000 clones, roughly 90% detected once. Sequenced input: PBMCs or T cells enriched from blood (not recorded which). These receptors all stem from a woman in her thirties who had recovered from COVID-19. Each CDR3 is given with its conserved first and last residue. D genes are given only for firm matches. Size values are once, few and many counts, or a class for expanded clones, and some rows have none.

clone_size,j_call,d_call,v_call,cdr3_nt,cdr3_aa
-,TRBJ2-3,TRBD2,TRBV5-1,TGCGCCAGCAGTCTAGCGGGACGCACAGATACGCAGTATTTT,CASSLAGRTDTQYF
-,TRBJ1-5,TRBD1,TRBV7-9,TGTGCCAGCAGCTCTTCATCCGGGACAGGGGTTGATCAGCCCCAGCATTTT,CASSSSSGTGVDQPQHF
-,TRBJ2-1,TRBD2,TRBV15,TGTGCCACCAGCGCTCCCGAGCGGGCTAGCGGGAGCAGAGAGCAGTTCTTC,CATSAPERASGSREQFF
few,TRBJ1-4,TRBD1,TRBV7-8,TGTGCCAGCCTTAACGGCAGGGGGCACTGGAGTAATGAAAAACTGTTTTTT,CASLNGRGHWSNEKLFF
-,TRBJ2-3,TRBD1,TRBV24-1,TGTGCCACCAGTGATTCTCCGGGACAGGGCGAAACAGATACGCAGTATTTT,CATSDSPGQGETDTQYF
-,TRBJ2-7,TRBD2,TRBV14,TGTGCCAGCAGCCAGGGGACTAGCGGGATTCGCGAGCAGTACTTC,CASSQGTSGIREQYF
once,TRBJ1-2,TRBD1,TRBV28,TGTGCCGCGAGATCAGGGGGACCTAACTATGGCTACACCTTC,CAARSGGPNYGYTF
-,TRBJ2-5,TRBD2,TRBV14,TGTGCCAGCAGCGCCCGACTAGCGCTTCAAGAGACCCAGTACTTC,CASSARLALQETQYF
-,TRBJ2-5,-,TRBV29-1,TGCAGCGTTGACAGGGATGGGGAGACCCAGTACTTC,CSVDRDGETQYF
-,TRBJ2-5,TRBD2,TRBV11-2,TGTGCCAGCAGCAGGACTAGCGGCCAAGAGACCCAGTACTTC,CASSRTSGQETQYF
few,TRBJ2-4,TRBD2,TRBV10-3,TGTGCCATCGGACGGGAGGGCAAAAACATTCAGTACTTC,CAIGREGKNIQYF
-,TRBJ1-5,-,TRBV2,TGTGCCAGCAGGGAGGACAGCTACAATCAGCCCCAGCATTTT,CASREDSYNQPQHF
-,TRBJ1-1,-,TRBV24-1,TGTGCCACCAGTGCTACAGGGTTCGGTAACACTGAAGCTTTCTTT,CATSATGFGNTEAFF
-,TRBJ1-2,TRBD1,TRBV29-1,TGCAGCGTGAGGCGGACAGGGGGCGCGGATGGCTACACCTTC,CSVRRTGGADGYTF
-,TRBJ1-1,TRBD1,TRBV28,TGTGCCAGCAGCCGACAGGGGATGAACACTGAAGCTTTCTTT,CASSRQGMNTEAFF
-,TRBJ1-2,-,TRBV5-4,TGTGCCAGCAGCTCCCAAATGAGCATGAAGGGCTACACCTTC,CASSSQMSMKGYTF
-,TRBJ1-5,TRBD1,TRBV2,TGTGCCAGCAGTTACAGGGGGGGTCAGCCCCAGCATTTT,CASSYRGGQPQHF
-,TRBJ2-7,TRBD1,TRBV27,TGTGCCAGCAGCAGAACAGGGGGTGGCTACGAGCAGTACTTC,CASSRTGGGYEQYF
-,TRBJ1-2,-,TRBV2,TGTGCCAGCAGTCCACAGGGTAACTATGGCTACACCTTC,CASSPQGNYGYTF
few,TRBJ1-3,TRBD1,TRBV11-2,TGTGCCAGCAGCTTGATACAGACAGGGATTATCTCTGGAAACACCATATATTTT,CASSLIQTGIISGNTIYF
-,TRBJ2-5,TRBD2,TRBV5-1,TGCGCCAGCAGCCAGGGACTAGAGGAGACCCAGTACTTC,CASSQGLEETQYF
-,TRBJ2-7,-,TRBV4-1,TGCGCCAGCAGCCAAGATCTCCCGGGATTTGTAACCTACGAGCAGTACTTC,CASSQDLPGFVTYEQYF
-,TRBJ2-4,-,TRBV14,TGTGCCAGCAGCCCCCCAGGGGGGTGGGCGAACATTCAGTACTTC,CASSPPGGWANIQYF
-,TRBJ2-7,-,TRBV5-8,TGTGCCAGCAGCTTGGTGGGGGGGCAGGACGAGCAGTACTTC,CASSLVGGQDEQYF
-,TRBJ2-1,TRBD2,TRBV5-1,TGCGCCAGCAGCTTGCGGGGGGACCCCTACAATGAGCAGTTCTTC,CASSLRGDPYNEQFF
-,TRBJ2-1,TRBD1,TRBV7-9,TGTGCCAGCAGCAAAGGACAGGCGACCTCCTACAATGAGCAGTTCTTC,CASSKGQATSYNEQFF
once,TRBJ2-1,TRBD2,TRBV5-1,TGCGCCAGCAGCTTGAGTCAGGGAGGGATCGATGAGCAGTTCTTC,CASSLSQGGIDEQFF
-,TRBJ2-7,TRBD2,TRBV11-2,TGTGCCACAACAGGTCTAGCGGTTGGAGACGAGCAGTACTTC,CATTGLAVGDEQYF
-,TRBJ2-7,TRBD2,TRBV11-2,TGTGCCAGCACCTCTTGGGGTAGCGGGAGCGTCCACGAGCAGTACTTC,CASTSWGSGSVHEQYF
-,TRBJ1-2,-,TRBV30,TGTGCCTGGCGCTTAGGAGGCTATGGCTACACCTTC,CAWRLGGYGYTF
-,TRBJ1-2,-,TRBV28,TGTGCCAGCGGTCCAGACTATGGCTACACCTTC,CASGPDYGYTF
few,TRBJ1-1,TRBD1,TRBV5-4,TGTGCCAGCAGCCTTGGACAGGGGGCTATGACTGAAGCTTTCTTT,CASSLGQGAMTEAFF
-,TRBJ2-7,-,TRBV19,TGTGCCAGTAGTGGGGCGGGGTACGAGCAGTACTTC,CASSGAGYEQYF
-,TRBJ2-2,-,TRBV19,TGTGCCAGTAGTATAGGGCCCACCGGGGAGCTGTTTTTT,CASSIGPTGELFF
-,TRBJ1-4,TRBD1,TRBV15,TGTGCCACCAGCAGAGACTCTCAGACAGGGCCTAGGGAAAAACTGTTTTTT,CATSRDSQTGPREKLFF
-,TRBJ2-2,TRBD2,TRBV5-1,TGCGCCAGCAGCCAGGGACTAGCGGGAGCGAACACCGGGGAGCTGTTTTTT,CASSQGLAGANTGELFF
-,TRBJ2-1,TRBD1,TRBV4-1,TGCGCCAGCAGCCAAGGTCAGGACAGGCGGTGGGAAGAGCAGTTCTTC,CASSQGQDRRWEEQFF
once,TRBJ1-1,-,TRBV6-5,TGTGCCAGCAGTTACAAGGGGTCGGGCACTGAAGCTTTCTTT,CASSYKGSGTEAFF
few,TRBJ2-1,TRBD2,TRBV7-9,TGTGCCAGCAGCTCCAGCGGGGTCTCCTACAATGAGCAGTTCTTC,CASSSSGVSYNEQFF
-,TRBJ1-4,TRBD1,TRBV2,TGTGCCAGTGACGGACAGGAAGGAGAAAAACTGTTTTTT,CASDGQEGEKLFF
-,TRBJ1-4,TRBD1,TRBV7-9,TGTGCCAGCAGCCAGCTGACAGGGGGAAATGAAAAACTGTTTTTT,CASSQLTGGNEKLFF
-,TRBJ2-3,TRBD1,TRBV11-2,TGTGCCAGCAGCTTAGCTAGGACAGGGGTAGATACGCAGTATTTT,CASSLARTGVDTQYF
-,TRBJ1-1,TRBD1,TRBV30,TGTGCCTGGGGACAGGGGCTGGGCACTGAAGCTTTCTTT,CAWGQGLGTEAFF
-,TRBJ2-1,TRBD1,TRBV6-5,TGTGCCAGCAGTCCGGACAGGGGAAACTACAATGAGCAGTTCTTC,CASSPDRGNYNEQFF
-,TRBJ2-7,-,TRBV10-2,TGCGCCAGCAGTGAGGGCCGTTACTACGAGCAGTACTTC,CASSEGRYYEQYF
-,TRBJ2-5,-,TRBV3-1/TRBV3-2,TGTGCCAGCAGCCAAGTGAACGACAGATTCACCCAGTACTTC,CASSQVNDRFTQYF
-,TRBJ2-7,TRBD2,TRBV4-1,TGCGCCAGCAGCCAAGAGGCTAGCGGAATCTACGAGCAGTACTTC,CASSQEASGIYEQYF
-,TRBJ1-2,-,TRBV7-2,TGTGCCAGCAGCTTTGGCGGGAAGGGCTACACCTTC,CASSFGGKGYTF
-,TRBJ1-5,TRBD1,TRBV19,TGTGCCAGTAGTATAGATCTTGGGACAGGGCGGGCCCAGCATTTT,CASSIDLGTGRAQHF
-,TRBJ2-7,-,TRBV5-4,TGTGCCAGCAGTCAGGACTCGAGCGGCCTCTCCTACGAGCAGTACTTC,CASSQDSSGLSYEQYF
-,TRBJ1-4,-,TRBV28,TGTGCCAGCAGCCCTCCGGAATCCGGAGTAACGCCGAAACTGTTTTTT,CASSPPESGVTPKLFF
-,TRBJ1-1,TRBD1,TRBV6-5,TGTGCCAGCAGTTCACAGGGGGAAGCTTTCTTT,CASSSQGEAFF